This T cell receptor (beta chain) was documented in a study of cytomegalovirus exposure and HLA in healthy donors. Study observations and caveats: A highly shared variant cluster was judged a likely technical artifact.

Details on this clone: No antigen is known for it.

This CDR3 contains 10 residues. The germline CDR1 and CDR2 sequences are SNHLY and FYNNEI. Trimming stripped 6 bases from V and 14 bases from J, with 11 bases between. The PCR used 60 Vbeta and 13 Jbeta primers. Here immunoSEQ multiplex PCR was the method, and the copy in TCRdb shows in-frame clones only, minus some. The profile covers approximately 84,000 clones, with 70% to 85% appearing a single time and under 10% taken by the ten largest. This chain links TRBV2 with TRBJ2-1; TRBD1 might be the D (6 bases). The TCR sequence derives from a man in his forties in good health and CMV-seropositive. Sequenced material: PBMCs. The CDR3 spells CASRGALKFF. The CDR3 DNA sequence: TGTGCCAGCAGGGGGGCCCTCAAGTTCTTC. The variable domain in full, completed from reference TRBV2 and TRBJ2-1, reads EPEVTQTPSHQVTQMGQEVILRCVPISNHLYFYWYRQILGQKVEFLVSFYNNEISEKSEIFDDQFSVERPDGSNFTLKIRSTKLEDSAMYFCASRGALKFFGPGTRLTVL.